Listed here is a single T cell receptor (beta chain). Naive CD4+ cells were CD45RA-selected; the remaining cells were memory. This CDR3 is built from 13 residues. The ends were cut back, 4 bases at V and 10 bases at J, with 14 bases in the middle. Germline CDR1 is MRHNA and CDR2 is SNTAGT. The data belong to a study of shared clonotypes between healthy human individuals. TCRdb keeps only in-frame clones here, not all; method: immunoSEQ multiplex PCR. Of around 700,000 clones in the sample, roughly 70% were seen once. This sequence originates from a woman younger than 45 in good health. What was sequenced was memory CD4+ T cells sorted from blood. The subset is: CD45RA-negative fraction. The rearrangement uses TRBV6-4 and TRBJ2-1; D is uncertain. CDR3 bases: TGTGCCAGCAGTGTGGATCTGGCTCTCGAGCAGTTCTTC. Protein: CASSVDLALEQFF.